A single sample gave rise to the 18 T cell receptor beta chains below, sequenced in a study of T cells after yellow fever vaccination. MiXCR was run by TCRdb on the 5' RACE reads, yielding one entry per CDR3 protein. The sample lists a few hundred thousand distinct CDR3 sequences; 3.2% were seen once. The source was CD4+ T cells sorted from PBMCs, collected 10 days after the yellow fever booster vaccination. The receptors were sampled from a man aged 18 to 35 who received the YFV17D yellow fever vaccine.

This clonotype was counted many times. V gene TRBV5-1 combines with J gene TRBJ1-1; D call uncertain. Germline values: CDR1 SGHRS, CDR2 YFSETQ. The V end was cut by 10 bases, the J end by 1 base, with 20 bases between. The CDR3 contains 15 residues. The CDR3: CARRTMGFQNTEAFF. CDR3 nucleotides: TGCGCCCGCCGCACCATGGGATTTCAGAACACTGAAGCTTTCTTT. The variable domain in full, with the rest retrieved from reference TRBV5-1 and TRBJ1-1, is KAGVTQTPRYLIKTRGQQVTLSCSPISGHRSVSWYQQTPGQGLQFLFEYFSETQRNKGNFPGRFSGRQFSNSRSEMNVSTLELGDSALYLCARRTMGFQNTEAFFGQGTRLTVV.

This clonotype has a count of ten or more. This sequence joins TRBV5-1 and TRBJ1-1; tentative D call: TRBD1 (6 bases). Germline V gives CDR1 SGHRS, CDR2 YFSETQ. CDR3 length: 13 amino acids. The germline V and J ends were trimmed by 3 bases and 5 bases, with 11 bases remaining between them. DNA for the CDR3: TGCGCCAGCAGCTCACAGGGAAGGACTGAAGCTTTCTTT. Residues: CASSSQGRTEAFF.

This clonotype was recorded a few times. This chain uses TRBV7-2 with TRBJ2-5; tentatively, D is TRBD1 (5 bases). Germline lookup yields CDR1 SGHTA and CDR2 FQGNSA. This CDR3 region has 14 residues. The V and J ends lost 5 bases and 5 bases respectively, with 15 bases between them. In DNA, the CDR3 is TGTGCCAGCAGCCCCCTAGGGGTCCGGGAGACCCAGTACTTC. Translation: CASSPLGVRETQYF.

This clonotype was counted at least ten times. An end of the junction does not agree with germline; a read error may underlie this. The CDR3 DNA sequence: TGTGCTAGCAGCCCCAGGGGGAGAGAGACCCAGTACTTC. Its translation: CASSPRGRETQYF. This chain links TRBV11-2 with TRBJ2-5; 7 bases agree with TRBD1. The germline CDR1 and CDR2 sequences are SGHAT and FQNNGV. CDR3 length: 13 amino acids.

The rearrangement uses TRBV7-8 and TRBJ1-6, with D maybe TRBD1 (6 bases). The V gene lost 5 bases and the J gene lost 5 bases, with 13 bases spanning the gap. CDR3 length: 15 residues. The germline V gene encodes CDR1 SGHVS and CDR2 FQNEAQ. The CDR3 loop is CASSARGLDNSPLHF. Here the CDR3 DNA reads TGTGCCAGCAGCGCCCGGGGGCTAGATAATTCACCCCTCCACTTT.

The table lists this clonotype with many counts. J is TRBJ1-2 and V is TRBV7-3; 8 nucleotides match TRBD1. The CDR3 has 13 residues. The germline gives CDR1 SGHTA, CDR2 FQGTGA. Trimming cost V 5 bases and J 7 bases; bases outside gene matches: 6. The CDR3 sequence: CASSDLTGVGYTF. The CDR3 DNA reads TGTGCCAGCAGCGACCTGACAGGGGTTGGCTACACCTTC. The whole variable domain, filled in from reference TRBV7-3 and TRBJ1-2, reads GAGVSQTPSNKVTEKGKYVELRCDPISGHTALYWYRQSLGQGPEFLIYFQGTGAADDSGLPNDRFFAVRPEGSVSTLKIQRTERGDSAVYLCASSDLTGVGYTFGSGTRLTVV.

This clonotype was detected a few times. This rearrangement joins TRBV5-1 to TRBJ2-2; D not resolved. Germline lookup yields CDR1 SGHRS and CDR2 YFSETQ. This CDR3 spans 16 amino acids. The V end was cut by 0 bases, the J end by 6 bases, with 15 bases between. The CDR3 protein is CASSLGLSRSPGELFF. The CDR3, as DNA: TGCGCCAGCAGCTTGGGTTTGTCGCGGTCCCCCGGGGAGCTGTTTTTT.

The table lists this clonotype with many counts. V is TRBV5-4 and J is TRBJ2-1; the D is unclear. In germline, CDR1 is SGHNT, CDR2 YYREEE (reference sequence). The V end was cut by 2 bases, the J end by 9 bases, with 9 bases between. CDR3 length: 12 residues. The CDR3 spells CASSFIKSEQFF. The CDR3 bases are TGTGCCAGCAGCTTCATAAAAAGTGAGCAGTTCTTC.

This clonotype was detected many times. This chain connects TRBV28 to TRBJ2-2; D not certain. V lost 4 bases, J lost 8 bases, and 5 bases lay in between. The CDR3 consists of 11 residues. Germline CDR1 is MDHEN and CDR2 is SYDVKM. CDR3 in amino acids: CASSYEGELFF. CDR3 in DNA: TGTGCCAGCAGTTACGAGGGGGAGCTGTTTTTT.

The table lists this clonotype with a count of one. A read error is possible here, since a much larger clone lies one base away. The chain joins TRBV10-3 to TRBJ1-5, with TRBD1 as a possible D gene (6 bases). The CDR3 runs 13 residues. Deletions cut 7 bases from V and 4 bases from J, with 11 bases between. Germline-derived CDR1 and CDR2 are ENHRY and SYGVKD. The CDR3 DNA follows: TGTGCCATCAACCAGGGGCAAAATCAGCCCCAGCATTTT. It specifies CAINQGQNQPQHF.

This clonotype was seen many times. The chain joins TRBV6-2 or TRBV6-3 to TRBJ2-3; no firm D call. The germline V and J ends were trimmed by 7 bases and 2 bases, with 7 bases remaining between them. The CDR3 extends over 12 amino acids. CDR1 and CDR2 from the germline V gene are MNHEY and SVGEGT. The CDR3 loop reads CASTHTTDTQYF. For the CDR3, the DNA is TGTGCCAGCACACACACCACAGATACGCAGTATTTT.

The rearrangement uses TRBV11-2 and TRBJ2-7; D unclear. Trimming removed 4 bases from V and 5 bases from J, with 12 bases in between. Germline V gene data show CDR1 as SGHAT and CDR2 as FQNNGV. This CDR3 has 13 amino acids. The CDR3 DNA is TGTGCCAGCAGCTCCTCCCCCGGCCACGAGCAGTACGTC. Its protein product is CASSSSPGHEQYV.

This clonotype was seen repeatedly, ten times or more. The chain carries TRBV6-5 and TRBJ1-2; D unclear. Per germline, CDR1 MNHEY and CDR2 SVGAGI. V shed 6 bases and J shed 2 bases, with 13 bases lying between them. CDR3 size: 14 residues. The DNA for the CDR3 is TGTGCCAGCAGCCGATCCGGGAAAAACTATGGCTACACCTTC. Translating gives CASSRSGKNYGYTF.

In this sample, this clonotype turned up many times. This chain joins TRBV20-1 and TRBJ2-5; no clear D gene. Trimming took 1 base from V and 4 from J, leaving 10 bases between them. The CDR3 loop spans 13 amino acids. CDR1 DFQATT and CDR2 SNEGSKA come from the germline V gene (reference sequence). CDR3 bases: TGCAGTGCTAGAGCCCCACCCTCAGAGACCCAGTACTTC. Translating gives CSARAPPSETQYF.

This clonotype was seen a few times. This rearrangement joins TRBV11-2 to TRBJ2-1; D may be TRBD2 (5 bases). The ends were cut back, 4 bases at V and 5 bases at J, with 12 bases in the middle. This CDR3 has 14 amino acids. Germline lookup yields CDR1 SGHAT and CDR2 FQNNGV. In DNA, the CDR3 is TGTGCCAGCAGCTCCCTCCCCGGGAACAATGAGCAGTTCTTC. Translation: CASSSLPGNNEQFF.

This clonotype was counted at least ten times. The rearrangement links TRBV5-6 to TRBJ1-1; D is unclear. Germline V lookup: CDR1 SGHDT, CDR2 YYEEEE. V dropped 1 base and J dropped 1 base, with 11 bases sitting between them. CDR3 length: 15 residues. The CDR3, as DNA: TGTGCCAGCAGCTTGCAAGGAGCGCCGAACACTGAAGCTTTCTTT. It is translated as CASSLQGAPNTEAFF.

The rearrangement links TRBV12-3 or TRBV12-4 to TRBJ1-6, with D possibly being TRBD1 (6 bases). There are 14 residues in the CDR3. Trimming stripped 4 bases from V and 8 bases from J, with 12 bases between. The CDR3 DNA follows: TGTGCCAGCAGTTATAGGGGGGCGGATTCACCCCTCCACTTT. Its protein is CASSYRGADSPLHF.

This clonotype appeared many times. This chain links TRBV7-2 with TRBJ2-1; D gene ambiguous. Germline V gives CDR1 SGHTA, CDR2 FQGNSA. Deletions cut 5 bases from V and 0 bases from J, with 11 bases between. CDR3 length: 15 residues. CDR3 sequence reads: CASSGYLSSYNEQFF. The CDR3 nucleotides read TGTGCCAGCAGCGGCTACTTAAGCTCCTACAATGAGCAGTTCTTC.